Listed below are T cell receptor beta chains from one sample, sequenced in a study of glioma-infiltrating T cells. TCRdb analysed the multiplex PCR reads with MiXCR anew, one entry per CDR3 protein. The data show 300,000 to 400,000 distinct CDR3 sequences, with less than 50% seen just once and around 12% held by the top ten. The sequenced sample consisted of glioma tissue, nonneoplastic brain tissue, or PBMCs (not recorded which). All receptors derive from a human donor with low-grade glioma or glioblastoma, undergoing nonglioma brain surgery, or in good health (not recorded which). Both conserved end residues are part of each CDR3. A D gene is named only where the DNA matches it firmly. Clone size appears in some rows only: once, few, many, or a class for an expanded clone.

TRBJ2-1,TRBD2,-,TRBV20-1,CSARDLYRTSGRGRHEQFF,TGCAGTGCTAGAGATCTTTATCGGACTAGCGGGAGAGGGCGGCATGAGCAGTTCTTC
TRBJ2-1,TRBD2,-,TRBV4-2,CASSQASGSYYNEQFF,TGTGCCAGCAGCCAGGCTAGCGGGAGCTACTACAATGAGCAGTTCTTC
TRBJ2-7,-,-,TRBV20-1,CSARAHLSYWEYF,TGCAGTGCTAGAGCTCATCTTTCCTACTGGGAGTACTTC
TRBJ1-2,TRBD1,-,TRBV6-1,CASSWGQGLSETF,TGTGCCAGCAGCTGGGGACAGGGACTATCGGAAACCTTC
TRBJ2-1,-,-,TRBV7-2,CASSLAGDNEQFF,TGTGCCAGCAGCTTAGCCGGGGACAATGAGCAGTTCTTC
TRBJ2-7,-,-,TRBV7-2,CASSLRQFGEQYF,TGTGCCAGCAGCCTTCGACAATTCGGGGAGCAGTACTTC
TRBJ2-7,TRBD1,many,TRBV6-2/TRBV6-3,CASRPIQGAKLYEQYF,TGTGCCAGCAGACCCATACAGGGGGCCAAACTCTACGAGCAGTACTTC
TRBJ2-1,-,-,TRBV6-1,CATSDFRGQGKSSSYNEQFF,TGTGCCACCAGTGATTTTCGTGGTCAGGGCAAGTCCAGCTCCTACAATGAGCAGTTCTTC
TRBJ2-1,TRBD2,few,TRBV7-2,CASSRLAVTYNEQFF,TGTGCCAGCAGCAGACTAGCGGTCACCTACAATGAGCAGTTCTTC
TRBJ2-7,TRBD1,-,TRBV27,CASSLNRGQNYEQYF,TGTGCCAGCAGTCTAAATCGGGGACAGAACTATGAGCAGTACTTC
TRBJ1-2,TRBD1,few,TRBV28,CASSVAGTGANYGYTF,TGTGCCAGCAGTGTCGCCGGGACAGGGGCTAACTATGGCTACACCTTC
TRBJ1-4,-,-,TRBV10-3,CAIIKTDHWSEKLFF,TGTGCCATCATTAAGACCGACCATTGGAGCGAAAAACTGTTTTTT
TRBJ1-3,-,few,TRBV7-9,CASTFVSGNTIYF,TGTGCCAGCACCTTTGTCTCTGGAAACACCATATATTTT
TRBJ2-2,-,few,TRBV24-1,CATSLSTGELFF,TGTGCCACCAGTCTCTCAACCGGGGAGCTGTTTTTT
TRBJ2-5,-,-,TRBV20-1,CSARDKGGQTQYF,TGCAGTGCTAGAGATAAGGGGGGCCAGACCCAGTACTTC
TRBJ2-4,TRBD1,few,TRBV27,CASSTTGAKNIQYF,TGTGCCAGCAGTACGACAGGGGCCAAAAACATTCAGTACTTC
TRBJ2-5,-,-,TRBV11-2,CASSLSPGQETQYF,TGTGCCAGCAGCTTATCCCCCGGGCAGGAGACCCAGTACTTC
TRBJ2-1,TRBD2,-,TRBV7-2,CASSFRPLEGGPGHNEQFF,TGTGCCAGCAGTTTTAGGCCCCTAGAGGGAGGGCCTGGCCACAATGAGCAGTTCTTC
TRBJ2-3,TRBD1,many,TRBV20-1,CSASAVPGTVSDTQYF,TGCAGTGCTTCAGCCGTTCCCGGGACAGTCTCAGATACGCAGTATTTT
TRBJ2-7,-,many,TRBV6-2/TRBV6-3,CASTQRYEQYF,TGTGCCAGCACGCAGAGATACGAGCAGTACTTC